Reported below is one TCR beta chain. What it recognizes is unknown. A second PCR of 7 to 11 cycles used a sample-barcoded 5' primer and a J-beta primer mix. A single record per CDR3 protein comes from TCRdb applying MiXCR to the 5' RACE reads. The table has 1.5 million to 2 million distinct CDR3 sequences, just under 50% seen once; the top ten hold about 2.1%. The data belong to a study of blood T cells in healthy people across ages. General study findings and limits: Diversity was higher, and naive CD4+ cells more numerous, in long-lived donors than in aged donors. PBMCs went unsorted, and a conclusive naive versus antigen-experienced comparison was therefore prevented.

Germline lookup yields CDR1 PRHDT and CDR2 FYEKMQ (reference sequence). This CDR3 contains 16 residues. V was trimmed by 5 bases and J by 3 bases, leaving 18 bases between them. The sample taken for sequencing was blood. V gene TRBV13 combines with J gene TRBJ2-3, with a weak D call TRBD2 (6 bases). This clonotype originated in a woman in her 40s in good health. The CDR3 DNA sequence: TGTGCCAGCAGCCTCCTGGAGGGCGGGGTTACAGATACGCAGTATTTT. It is translated as CASSLLEGGVTDTQYF.